Listed below are T cell receptor beta chains from one sample, sequenced in a study of shared clonotypes between healthy human individuals. Only in-frame clones appear in the TCRdb table, and some are missing; sequencing was by immunoSEQ multiplex PCR. The sample has more than 400,000 clones; almost 80% are singletons. The sequenced sample was PBMCs. The receptors originated from a woman aged 40 to 49 in good health. Some clones in this sample may be carry-over from other donors' samples. CDR3s include the opening cysteine and the closing phenylalanine or tryptophan. Each record gives: clone size, V gene, J gene, D gene, CDR3 DNA, CDR3 protein. A D gene is named only where the DNA matches it firmly. The size entry is marked missing in some rows and otherwise reads once, few, many or a size class.

>.|TRBV2|TRBJ1-2|.
TGTGCCAGCACCAGAGAGGGGGGGGACTATGGCTACACCTTC
CASTREGGDYGYTF
>.|TRBV29-1|TRBJ1-1|.
TGCAGCGTGGCTACAGGATTCGACACTGAAGCTTTCTTT
CSVATGFDTEAFF
>once|TRBV19|TRBJ2-7|TRBD1
TGTGCCAGTAGTATCAAAGGGACAGGGTCCTACGAGCAGTACTTC
CASSIKGTGSYEQYF
>.|TRBV18|TRBJ2-2|.
TGTGCCAGCTCAGAATCAGGCGCAGGGGAGCTGTTTTTT
CASSESGAGELFF
>.|TRBV5-1|TRBJ1-2|TRBD1
TGCGCCAGCAGCCCTGGACAGGGCGGTGGCTACACCTTC
CASSPGQGGGYTF
>.|TRBV6-6|TRBJ2-1|.
TGTGCCAGCAGGTCGGGAGTTGCTAGGTATGAGCAGTTCTTC
CASRSGVARYEQFF
>.|TRBV7-9|TRBJ2-7|TRBD2
TGTGCCAGCAGCCTCCCCCGGGAGGCGACCACGGAGCAGTACTTC
CASSLPREATTEQYF
>.|TRBV7-2|TRBJ1-3|.
TGTGCCAGCAGCTCCCAGGGGACGGGCTCTGGAAACACCATATATTTT
CASSSQGTGSGNTIYF
>.|TRBV10-1|TRBJ2-3|.
TGCGCCAGCAGTGAGTTCCCTTCGAGGAGAGATACGCAGTATTTT
CASSEFPSRRDTQYF
>.|TRBV30|TRBJ2-5|.
TGTGCCTGGAGTATCCAGGGAGCAGAGACCCAGTACTTC
CAWSIQGAETQYF
>.|TRBV11-2|TRBJ2-7|.
TGTGCCAGCAGCTTAGACAGGGTCTCCTACGAGCAGTACTTC
CASSLDRVSYEQYF
>.|TRBV28|TRBJ2-2|.
TGTGCCAGCAGTTCAGGAGGGGACACCGGGGAGCTGTTTTTT
CASSSGGDTGELFF
>.|TRBV5-8|TRBJ1-2|TRBD1
TGTGCCAGCAGCCATACCCTCAGGGGGCGAGCAAGTCACTTC
CASSHTLRGRASHF